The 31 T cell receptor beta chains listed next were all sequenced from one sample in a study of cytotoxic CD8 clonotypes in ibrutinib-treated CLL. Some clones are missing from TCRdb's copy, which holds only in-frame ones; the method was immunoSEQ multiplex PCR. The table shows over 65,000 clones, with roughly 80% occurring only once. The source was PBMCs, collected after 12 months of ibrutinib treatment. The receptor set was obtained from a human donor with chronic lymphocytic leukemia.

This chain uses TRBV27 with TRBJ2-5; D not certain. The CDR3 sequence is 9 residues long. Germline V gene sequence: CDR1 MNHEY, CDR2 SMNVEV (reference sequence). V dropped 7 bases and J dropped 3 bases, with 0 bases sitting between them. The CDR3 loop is CASKETQYF. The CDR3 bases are TGTGCCAGCAAAGAGACCCAGTACTTC.

DNA of the CDR3: TGTGCCAGCAGCGCCACGACTAGCGGGGGGGCGTTTCTGTACTTC. This encodes CASSATTSGGAFLYF. The rearrangement links TRBV7-3 to TRBJ2-5; the match to TRBD2 covers 14 bases. Germline-derived CDR1 and CDR2 are SGHTA and FQGTGA. The CDR3 covers 15 residues. V gave up 5 bases and J gave up 13 bases; unmatched junction bases: 12.

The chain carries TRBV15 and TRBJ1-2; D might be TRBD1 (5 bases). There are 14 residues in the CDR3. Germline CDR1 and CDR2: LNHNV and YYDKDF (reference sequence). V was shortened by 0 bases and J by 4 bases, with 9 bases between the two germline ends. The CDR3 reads CATSRDRVSYGYTF. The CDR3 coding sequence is TGTGCCACCAGCAGAGACAGGGTGTCCTATGGCTACACCTTC.

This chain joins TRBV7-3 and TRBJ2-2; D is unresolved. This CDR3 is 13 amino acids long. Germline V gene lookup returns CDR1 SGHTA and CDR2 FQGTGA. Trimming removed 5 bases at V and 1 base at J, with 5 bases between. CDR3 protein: CASSPGNTGELFF. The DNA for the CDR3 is TGTGCCAGCAGCCCGGGGAACACCGGGGAGCTGTTTTTT. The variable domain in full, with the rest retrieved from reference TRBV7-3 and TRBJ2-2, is GAGVSQTPSNKVTEKGKYVELRCDPISGHTALYWYRQSLGQGPEFLIYFQGTGAADDSGLPNDRFFAVRPEGSVSTLKIQRTERGDSAVYLCASSPGNTGELFFGEGSRLTVL.

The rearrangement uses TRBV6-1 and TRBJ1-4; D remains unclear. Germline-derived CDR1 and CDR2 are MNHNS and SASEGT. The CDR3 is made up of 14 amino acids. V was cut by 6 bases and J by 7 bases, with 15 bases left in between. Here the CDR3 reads CASSVVGSGEKLFF. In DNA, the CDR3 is TGTGCCAGCAGCGTGGTTGGGTCGGGTGAAAAACTGTTTTTT.

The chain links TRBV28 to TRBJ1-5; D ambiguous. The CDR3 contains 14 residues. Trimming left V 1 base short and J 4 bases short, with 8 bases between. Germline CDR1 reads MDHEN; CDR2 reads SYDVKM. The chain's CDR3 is CASSLSGPNQPQHF. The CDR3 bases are TGTGCCAGCAGTTTATCCGGGCCTAATCAGCCCCAGCATTTT. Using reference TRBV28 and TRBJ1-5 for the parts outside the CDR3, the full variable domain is DVKVTQSSRYLVKRTGEKVFLECVQDMDHENMFWYRQDPGLGLRLIYFSYDVKMKEKGDIPEGYSVSREKKERFSLILESASTNQTSMYLCASSLSGPNQPQHFGDGTRLSIL.

CDR3 sequence: CASSIAGTGAISSYNSPLHF. The CDR3 DNA reads TGTGCCAGTAGTATCGCCGGGACAGGGGCCATCAGCTCCTATAATTCACCCCTCCACTTT. J is TRBJ1-6 and V is TRBV19; TRBD1 aligns across 10 bases. This CDR3 comprises 20 residues. V was clipped by 3 bases and J by 0 bases; unmatched bases: 11. CDR1 and CDR2 (germline): LNHDA, SQIVND (reference sequence).

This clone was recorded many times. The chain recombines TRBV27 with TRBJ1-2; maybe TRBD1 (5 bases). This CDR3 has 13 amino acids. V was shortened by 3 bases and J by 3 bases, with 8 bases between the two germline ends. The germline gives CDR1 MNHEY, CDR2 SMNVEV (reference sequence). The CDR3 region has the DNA TGTGCCAGCAGTTTTTGGGGCGACTATGGCTACACCTTC. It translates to CASSFWGDYGYTF.

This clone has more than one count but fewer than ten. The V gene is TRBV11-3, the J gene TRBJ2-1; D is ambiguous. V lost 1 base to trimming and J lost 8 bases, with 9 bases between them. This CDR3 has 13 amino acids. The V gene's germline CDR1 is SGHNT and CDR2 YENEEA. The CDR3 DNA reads TGTGCCAGCAGCTTAGGGCCCGACGATGAGCAGTTCTTC. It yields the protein CASSLGPDDEQFF.

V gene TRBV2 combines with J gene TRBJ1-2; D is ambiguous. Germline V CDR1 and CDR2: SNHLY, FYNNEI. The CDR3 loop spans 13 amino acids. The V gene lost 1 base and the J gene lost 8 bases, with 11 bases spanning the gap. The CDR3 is CASSEGPVGGYTF. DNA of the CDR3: TGTGCCAGCAGTGAAGGTCCCGTGGGGGGCTACACCTTC. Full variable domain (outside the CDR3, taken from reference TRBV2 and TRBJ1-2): EPEVTQTPSHQVTQMGQEVILRCVPISNHLYFYWYRQILGQKVEFLVSFYNNEISEKSEIFDDQFSVERPDGSNFTLKIRSTKLEDSAMYFCASSEGPVGGYTFGSGTRLTVV.

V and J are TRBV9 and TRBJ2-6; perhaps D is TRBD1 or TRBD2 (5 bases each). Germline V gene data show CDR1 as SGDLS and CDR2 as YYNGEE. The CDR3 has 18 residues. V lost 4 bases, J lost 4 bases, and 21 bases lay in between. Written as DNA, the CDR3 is TGTGCCAGCAGCTCGCGCGGGCGCGGCTGGGGGGGGGCCAACGTCCTGACTTTC. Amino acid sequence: CASSSRGRGWGGANVLTF. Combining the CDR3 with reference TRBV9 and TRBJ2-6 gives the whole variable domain DSGVTQTPKHLITATGQRVTLRCSPRSGDLSVYWYQQSLDQGLQFLIQYYNGEERAKGNILERFSAQQFPDLHSELNLSSLELGDSALYFCASSSRGRGWGGANVLTFGAGSRLTVL.

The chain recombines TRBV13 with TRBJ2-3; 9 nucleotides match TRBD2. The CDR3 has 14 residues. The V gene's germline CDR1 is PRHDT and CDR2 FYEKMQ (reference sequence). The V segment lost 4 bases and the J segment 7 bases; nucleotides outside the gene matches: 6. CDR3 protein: CASSSQRGAHTQYF. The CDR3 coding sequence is TGTGCCAGCAGCTCCCAGCGGGGGGCACATACGCAGTATTTT.

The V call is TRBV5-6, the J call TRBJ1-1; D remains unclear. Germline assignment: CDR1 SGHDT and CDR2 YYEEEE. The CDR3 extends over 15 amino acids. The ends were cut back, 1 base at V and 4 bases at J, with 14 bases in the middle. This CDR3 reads CASSLTPGASTEAFF. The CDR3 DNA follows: TGTGCCAGCAGCTTGACTCCGGGCGCGAGCACTGAAGCTTTCTTT. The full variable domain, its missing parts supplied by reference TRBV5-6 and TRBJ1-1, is DAGVTQSPTHLIKTRGQQVTLRCSPKSGHDTVSWYQQALGQGPQFIFQYYEEEERQRGNFPDRFSGHQFPNYSSELNVNALLLGDSALYLCASSLTPGASTEAFFGQGTRLTVV.

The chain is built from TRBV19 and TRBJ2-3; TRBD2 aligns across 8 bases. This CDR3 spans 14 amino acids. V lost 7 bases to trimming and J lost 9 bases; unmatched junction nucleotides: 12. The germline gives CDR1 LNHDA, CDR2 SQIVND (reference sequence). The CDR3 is CASTPSGGGLTQYF. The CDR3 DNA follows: TGTGCCAGTACCCCTTCCGGGGGGGGTTTAACGCAGTATTTT.

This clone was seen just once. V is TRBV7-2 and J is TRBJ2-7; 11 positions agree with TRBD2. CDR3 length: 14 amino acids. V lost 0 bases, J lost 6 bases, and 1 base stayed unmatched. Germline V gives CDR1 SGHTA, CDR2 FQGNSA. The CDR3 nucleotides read TGTGCCAGCAGCTTAGCTAGCGGGAGGGGCGAGCAGTACTTC. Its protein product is CASSLASGRGEQYF.

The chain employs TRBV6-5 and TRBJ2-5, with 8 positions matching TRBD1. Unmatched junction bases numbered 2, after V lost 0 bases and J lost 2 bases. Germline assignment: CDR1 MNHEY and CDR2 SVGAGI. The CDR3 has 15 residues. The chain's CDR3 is CASSYSWDRQETQYF. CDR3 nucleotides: TGTGCCAGCAGTTACTCCTGGGACAGGCAAGAGACCCAGTACTTC.

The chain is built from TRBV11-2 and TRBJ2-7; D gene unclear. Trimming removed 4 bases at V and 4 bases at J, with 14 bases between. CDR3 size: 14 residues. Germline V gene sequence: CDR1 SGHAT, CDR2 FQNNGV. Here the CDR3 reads CASSSPAGPYEQYF. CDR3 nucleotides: TGTGCCAGCAGCTCCCCGGCCGGCCCTTACGAGCAGTACTTC.

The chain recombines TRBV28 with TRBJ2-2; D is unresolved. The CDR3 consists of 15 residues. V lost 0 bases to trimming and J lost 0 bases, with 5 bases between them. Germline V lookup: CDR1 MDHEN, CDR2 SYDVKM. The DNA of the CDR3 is TGTGCCAGCAGTTTATGGACACCGAACACCGGGGAGCTGTTTTTT. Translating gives CASSLWTPNTGELFF. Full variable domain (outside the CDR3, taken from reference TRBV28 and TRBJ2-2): DVKVTQSSRYLVKRTGEKVFLECVQDMDHENMFWYRQDPGLGLRLIYFSYDVKMKEKGDIPEGYSVSREKKERFSLILESASTNQTSMYLCASSLWTPNTGELFFGEGSRLTVL.

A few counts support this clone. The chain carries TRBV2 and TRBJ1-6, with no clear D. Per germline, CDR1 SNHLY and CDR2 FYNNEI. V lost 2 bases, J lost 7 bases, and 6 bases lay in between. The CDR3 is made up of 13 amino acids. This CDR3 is CASSESRNSPLHF. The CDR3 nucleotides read TGTGCCAGCAGTGAATCCCGCAATTCACCCCTCCACTTT.

The CDR3 nucleotides are TGCAGCGTTGGGCTAGCGGCGAACACCGGGGAGCTGTTTTTT. Its translation: CSVGLAANTGELFF. The chain has TRBV29-1 and TRBJ2-2; 7 bases are a match to TRBD2. The germline CDR1 and CDR2 sequences are SQVTM and ANQGSEA. The CDR3 is 14 residues long. J lost 0 bases, V lost 4 bases, and 2 bases had no gene match.

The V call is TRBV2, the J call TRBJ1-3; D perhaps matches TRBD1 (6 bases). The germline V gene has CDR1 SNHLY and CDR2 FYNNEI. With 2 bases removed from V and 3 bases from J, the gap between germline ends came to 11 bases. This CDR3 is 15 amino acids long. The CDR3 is CASSEMGAGGNTIYF. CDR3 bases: TGTGCCAGCAGTGAAATGGGGGCAGGTGGAAACACCATATATTTT.

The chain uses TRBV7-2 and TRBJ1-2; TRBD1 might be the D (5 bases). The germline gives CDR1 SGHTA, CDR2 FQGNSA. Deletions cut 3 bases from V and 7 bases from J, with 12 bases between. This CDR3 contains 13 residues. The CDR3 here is CASSFGQGAGYTF. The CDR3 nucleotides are TGTGCCAGCAGCTTTGGCCAGGGTGCTGGCTACACCTTC.

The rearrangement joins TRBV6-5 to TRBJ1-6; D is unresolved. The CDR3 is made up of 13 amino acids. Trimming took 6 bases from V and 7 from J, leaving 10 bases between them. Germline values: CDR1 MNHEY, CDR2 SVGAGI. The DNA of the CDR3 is TGTGCCAGCAGGGGGATGGGAAATTCACCCCTCCACTTT. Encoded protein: CASRGMGNSPLHF.

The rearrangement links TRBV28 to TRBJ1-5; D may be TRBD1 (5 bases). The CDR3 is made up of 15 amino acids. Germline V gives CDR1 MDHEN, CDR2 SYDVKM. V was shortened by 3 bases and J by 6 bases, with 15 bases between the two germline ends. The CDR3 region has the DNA TGTGCCAGCAGTTTCGGGGGTAGCCAGGGTCAGCCCCAGCATTTT. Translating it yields CASSFGGSQGQPQHF.

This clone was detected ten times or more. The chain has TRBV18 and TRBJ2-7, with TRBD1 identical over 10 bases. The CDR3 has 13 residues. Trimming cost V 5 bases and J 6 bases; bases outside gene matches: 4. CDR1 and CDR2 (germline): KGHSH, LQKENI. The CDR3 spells CASSGTGDGEQYF. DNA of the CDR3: TGTGCCAGCTCAGGGACAGGGGACGGCGAGCAGTACTTC.

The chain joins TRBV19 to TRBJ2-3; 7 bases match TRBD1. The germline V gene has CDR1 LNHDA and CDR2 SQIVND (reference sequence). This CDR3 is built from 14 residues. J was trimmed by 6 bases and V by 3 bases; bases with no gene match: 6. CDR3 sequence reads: CASSMDQGVDTQYF. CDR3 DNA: TGTGCCAGTAGTATGGACCAGGGGGTGGATACGCAGTATTTT.

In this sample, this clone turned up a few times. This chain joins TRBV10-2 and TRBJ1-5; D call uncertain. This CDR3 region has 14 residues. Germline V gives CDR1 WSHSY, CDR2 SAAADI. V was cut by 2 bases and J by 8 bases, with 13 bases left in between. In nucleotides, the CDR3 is TGCGCCAGCAGTGAGGGGCCGTCTGGGGAGCCCCAGCATTTT. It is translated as CASSEGPSGEPQHF.

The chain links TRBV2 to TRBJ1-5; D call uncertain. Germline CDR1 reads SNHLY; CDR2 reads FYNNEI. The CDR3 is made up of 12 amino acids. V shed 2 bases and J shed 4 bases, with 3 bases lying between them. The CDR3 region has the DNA TGTGCCAGCAGTGAACCGAATCAGCCCCAGCATTTT. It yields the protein CASSEPNQPQHF.

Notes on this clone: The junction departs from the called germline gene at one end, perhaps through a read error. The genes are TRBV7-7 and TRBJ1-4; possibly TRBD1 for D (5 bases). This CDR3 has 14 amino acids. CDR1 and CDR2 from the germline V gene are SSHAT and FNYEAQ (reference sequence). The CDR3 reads CASSPGTGNEKLFF. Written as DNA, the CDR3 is TGTGCTAGCAGCCCCGGGACCGGGAATGAAAAACTGTTTTTT.

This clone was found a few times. CDR3 nucleotide sequence: TGTGCCAGCTCACCAGGGGGGGCTAACTATGGCTACACCTTC. This gives the protein CASSPGGANYGYTF. The chain recombines TRBV18 with TRBJ1-2; D possibly corresponds to TRBD1 (5 bases). V was pared by 2 bases and J by 0 bases, with 7 bases between. Germline V lookup: CDR1 KGHSH, CDR2 LQKENI. The CDR3 length is 14 residues.

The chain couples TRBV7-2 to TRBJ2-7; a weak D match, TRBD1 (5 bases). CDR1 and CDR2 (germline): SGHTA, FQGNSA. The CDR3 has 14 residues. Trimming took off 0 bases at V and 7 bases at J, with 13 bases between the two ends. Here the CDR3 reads CASSLARTTREQYF. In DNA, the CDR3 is TGTGCCAGCAGCTTAGCCCGGACAACGAGGGAGCAGTACTTC.